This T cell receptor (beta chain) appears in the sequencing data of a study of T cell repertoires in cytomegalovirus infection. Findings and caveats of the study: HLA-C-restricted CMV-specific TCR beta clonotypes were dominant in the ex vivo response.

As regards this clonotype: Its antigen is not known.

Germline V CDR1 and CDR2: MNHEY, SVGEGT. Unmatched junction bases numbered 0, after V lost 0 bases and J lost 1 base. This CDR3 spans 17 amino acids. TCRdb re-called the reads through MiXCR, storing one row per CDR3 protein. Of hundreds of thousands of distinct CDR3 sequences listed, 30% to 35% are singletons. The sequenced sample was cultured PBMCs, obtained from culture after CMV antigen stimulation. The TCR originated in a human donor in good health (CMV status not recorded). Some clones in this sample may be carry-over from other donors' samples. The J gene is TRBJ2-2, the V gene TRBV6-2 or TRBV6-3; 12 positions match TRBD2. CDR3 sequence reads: CASSYSTSGRNTGELFF. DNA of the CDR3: TGTGCCAGCAGTTACTCGACTAGCGGGAGGAACACCGGGGAGCTGTTTTTT.